A selection of T cell receptor beta chains follows, all from one sample in a study of blood T cell repertoires in COVID-19. Assay: immunoSEQ multiplex PCR; the TCRdb copy retains only in-frame clones and omits some. The repertoire holds about 140,000 clones, with roughly 80% as singletons. Input material: peripheral blood. The receptors originated from a man aged 45-60 years with acute or convalescent COVID-19. CDR3s leave out the opening cysteine and the closing phenylalanine or tryptophan.

v_call	j_call	cdr3_aa
TRBV30	TRBJ2-5	AGGAWETQY
TRBV5-8	TRBJ2-5	ASSRGGVTSGGSETQY
TRBV7-8	TRBJ2-1	ASSLEVAGGGSF
TRBV7-2	TRBJ1-1	ASSQIDRPATEAF
TRBV6-5	TRBJ2-1	ASSYARLGQNEQF
TRBV3-1/TRBV3-2	TRBJ1-6	ASSQPQGSYNSPLH
TRBV5-6	TRBJ1-5	ASSWGASYSNQPQH
TRBV10-1	TRBJ2-3	ASSSRGAFIPDTQY
TRBV5-1	TRBJ1-2	ASSLGLSEGGYGYT
TRBV12-3/TRBV12-4	TRBJ1-6	ASSTGYSPLH
TRBV2	TRBJ1-2	AFSQGNYGYT
TRBV10-2	TRBJ1-1	ASSEGRANTEAF
TRBV5-1	TRBJ1-3	ASSPGLNSGNTIY
TRBV7-2	TRBJ1-5	ASSLGDQPQH
TRBV6-1	TRBJ1-2	ASSDRVSDGYT
TRBV9	TRBJ2-5	ASSRTSGGSGETQY
TRBV13	TRBJ1-1	ASRRGGEGTEAF
TRBV30	TRBJ1-2	AWSVQVGGYGYT
TRBV19	TRBJ1-5	ASSQGGLEPQH
TRBV24-1	TRBJ2-5	ATSDTGPSGGAGETQY
TRBV30	TRBJ1-1	AWVGPAGMNTEAF
TRBV10-2	TRBJ1-2	ASSWTANYGYT
TRBV30	TRBJ2-1	AWSRTAGGLLSSYNEQF
TRBV19	TRBJ2-4	ASIGGNIQY
TRBV3-1/TRBV3-2	TRBJ2-2	ASSQGGPGNTGELF
TRBV28	TRBJ1-4	ATNKGGRARVNEKLF
TRBV7-6	TRBJ2-5	ASSYSGQETQY
TRBV5-4	TRBJ2-1	ASSLGSSGGSEQF
TRBV12-3/TRBV12-4	TRBJ1-1	ASSLGQGFLAF
TRBV27	TRBJ2-5	ASVCPAGFQETQY
TRBV5-7	TRBJ2-7	ASSSTIYEQY
TRBV23-1	TRBJ1-4	ASSNPDRATNEKLF